This T cell receptor (beta chain) stems from a study of shared clonotypes between healthy human individuals. The CDR3 runs 14 residues. The V end lost 0 bases, the J end lost 6 bases, and 10 bases lay between the germline ends. In germline, CDR1 is SGDLS, CDR2 YYNGEE. Study-wide results and limits: What limited the represented genetic and exposure-history diversity was the small number of donors.

As concerns this clone: The antigen is unknown.

Replicate PCRs for unsorted PBMC used roughly 0.3 ug DNA (about 30,000 T cell genomes). In the study's own analysis: ImmunoSEQ sequences covered only the junction and lacked quality scores; filtering therefore differed. Generated by immunoSEQ multiplex PCR, the TCRdb table keeps only in-frame clones and is missing some. That table supplies the V and J calls and clone size; D and trimming were determined from the DNA. The sample has about 470,000 clones, 70% to 80% seen once; the top ten hold under 15%. What was sequenced was PBMCs. This chain uses TRBV9 with TRBJ1-5; perhaps TRBD1 as D (6 bases). This sequence was found in a woman aged 40 to 55 in good health. Some clones in this sample may be carry-over from other donors' samples. CDR3 protein: CASSVAGGSQPQHF. The CDR3 DNA follows: TGTGCCAGCAGCGTAGCGGGGGGCAGTCAGCCCCAGCATTTT. Looking up the rest from reference TRBV9 and TRBJ1-5 gives the full variable domain: DSGVTQTPKHLITATGQRVTLRCSPRSGDLSVYWYQQSLDQGLQFLIQYYNGEERAKGNILERFSAQQFPDLHSELNLSSLELGDSALYFCASSVAGGSQPQHFGDGTRLSIL.